This section outlines one T cell receptor beta chain sequence together with its context. Its matching antigen is unknown. 5'RACE primed from the constant segment yielded TCR alpha and TCR beta cDNA libraries bearing sample barcodes and UMIs. TCRdb re-derived calls from the 5' RACE reads in MiXCR, one entry per CDR3 protein. The sample has 500,000 to 650,000 distinct CDR3 sequences; less than 25% are singletons. The data belong to a study of T-cell memory formation after mild COVID-19. Study outcomes and limitations: Balance between CD4 and CD8 was seen in clones contracting day 15 to 85, and a CD4+ lean was seen in later expanders.

The J segment lost 8 bases and the V segment lost 1 base, leaving 3 bases of the junction unmatched. Per germline, CDR1 SGHDT and CDR2 YYEEEE. This CDR3 region has 13 residues. This clonotype was obtained from an adult woman who had mild COVID-19 (a few samples of this study predate the infection). Cell type and time point are not known. This chain joins TRBV5-6 and TRBJ1-2; 9 positions agree with TRBD1. Sequencing was carried out using PBMCs or a T cell subset sorted from them (not recorded which). CDR3 loop: CASSLYRGQGYTF. In DNA, the CDR3 is TGTGCCAGCAGCTTGTACAGGGGGCAAGGCTACACCTTC.